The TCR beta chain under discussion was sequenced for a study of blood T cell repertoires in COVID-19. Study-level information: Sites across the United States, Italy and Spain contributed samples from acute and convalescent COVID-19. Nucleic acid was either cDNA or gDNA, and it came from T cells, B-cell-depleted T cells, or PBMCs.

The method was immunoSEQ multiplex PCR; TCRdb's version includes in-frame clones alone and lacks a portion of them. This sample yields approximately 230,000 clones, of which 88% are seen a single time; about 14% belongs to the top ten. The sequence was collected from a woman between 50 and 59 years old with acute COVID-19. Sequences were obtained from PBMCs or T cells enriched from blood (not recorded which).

The DNA of the CDR3 is TGTGCCAGCAGTACCCTGACAGGGAGCTCCTACGAGCAGTACTTC. Encoded protein: CASSTLTGSSYEQYF. The V call is TRBV6-5, the J call TRBJ2-7; the match to TRBD1 covers 7 bases. V shed 5 bases, J shed 0 bases, and the junction held 7 bases outside the gene matches. CDR3 length: 15 residues. Germline CDR1 is MNHEY and CDR2 is SVGAGI.